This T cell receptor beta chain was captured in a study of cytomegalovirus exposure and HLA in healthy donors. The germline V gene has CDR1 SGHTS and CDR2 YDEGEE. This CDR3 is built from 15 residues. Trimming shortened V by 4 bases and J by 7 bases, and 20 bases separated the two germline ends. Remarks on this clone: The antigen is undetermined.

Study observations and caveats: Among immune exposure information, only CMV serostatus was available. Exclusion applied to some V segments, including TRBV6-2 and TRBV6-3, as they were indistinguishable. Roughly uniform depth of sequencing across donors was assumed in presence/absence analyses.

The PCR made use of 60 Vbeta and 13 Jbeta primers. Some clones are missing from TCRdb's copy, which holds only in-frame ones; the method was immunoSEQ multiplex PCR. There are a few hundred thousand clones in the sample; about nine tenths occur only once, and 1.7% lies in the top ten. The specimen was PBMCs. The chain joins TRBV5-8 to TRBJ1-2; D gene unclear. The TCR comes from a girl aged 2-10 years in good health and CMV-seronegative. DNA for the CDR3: TGTGCCAGCAGCGCGTTTGCCCGCACGCTGAGTGGCTACACCTTC. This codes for CASSAFARTLSGYTF.